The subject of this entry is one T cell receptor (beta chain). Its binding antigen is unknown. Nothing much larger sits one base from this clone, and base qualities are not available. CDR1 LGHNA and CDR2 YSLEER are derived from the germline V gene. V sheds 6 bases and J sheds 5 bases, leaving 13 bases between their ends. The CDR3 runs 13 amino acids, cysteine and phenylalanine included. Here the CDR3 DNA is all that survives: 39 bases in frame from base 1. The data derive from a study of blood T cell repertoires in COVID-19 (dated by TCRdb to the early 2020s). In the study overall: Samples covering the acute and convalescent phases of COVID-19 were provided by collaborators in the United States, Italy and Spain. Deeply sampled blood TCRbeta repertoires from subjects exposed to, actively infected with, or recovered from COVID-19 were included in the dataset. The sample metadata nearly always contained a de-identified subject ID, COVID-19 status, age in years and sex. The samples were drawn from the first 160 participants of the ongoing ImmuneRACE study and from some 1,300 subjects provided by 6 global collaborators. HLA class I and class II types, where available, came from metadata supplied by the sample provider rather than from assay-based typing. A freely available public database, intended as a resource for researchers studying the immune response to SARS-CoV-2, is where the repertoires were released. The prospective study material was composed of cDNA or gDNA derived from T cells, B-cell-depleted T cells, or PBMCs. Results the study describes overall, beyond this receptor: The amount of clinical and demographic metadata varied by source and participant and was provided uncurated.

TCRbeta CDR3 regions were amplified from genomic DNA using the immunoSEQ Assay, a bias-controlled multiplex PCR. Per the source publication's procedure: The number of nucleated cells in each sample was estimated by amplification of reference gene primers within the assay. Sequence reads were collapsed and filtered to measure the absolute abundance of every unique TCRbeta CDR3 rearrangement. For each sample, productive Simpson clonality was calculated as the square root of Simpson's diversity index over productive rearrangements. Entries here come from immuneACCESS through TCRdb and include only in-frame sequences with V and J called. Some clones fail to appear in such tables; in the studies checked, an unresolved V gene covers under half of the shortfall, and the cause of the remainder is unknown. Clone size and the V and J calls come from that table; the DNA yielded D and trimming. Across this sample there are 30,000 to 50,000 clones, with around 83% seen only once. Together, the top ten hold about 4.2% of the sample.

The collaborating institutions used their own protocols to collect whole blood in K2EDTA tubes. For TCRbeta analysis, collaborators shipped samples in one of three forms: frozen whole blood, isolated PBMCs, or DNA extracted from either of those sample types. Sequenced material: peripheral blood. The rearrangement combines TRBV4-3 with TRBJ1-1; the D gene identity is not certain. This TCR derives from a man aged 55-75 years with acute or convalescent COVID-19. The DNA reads TGCGCCAGCAGGGTGGGGAGCGGGACTGAAGCTTTCTTT. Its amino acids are CASRVGSGTEAFF.